The entry below describes one T cell receptor beta chain. What it recognizes is unknown. This record belongs to a study of monozygotic twins with cystic fibrosis. Study findings and constraints: Unrelated CF individuals shared fewer identical clonotypes than monozygotic CF twins. Clonality was generally low (median approximately 0.0095), higher in the most severe patients. No link emerged between shared CDR3 counts and age, concordance or severity.

Libraries were prepared by immunoSEQ multiplex PCR; TCRdb keeps only in-frame clonotypes and omits some of them. The sample holds some 33,000 clones; over 80% are singletons and the top ten take roughly 0.2%. In germline, CDR1 is PRHDT, CDR2 FYEKMQ (reference sequence). The CDR3 spans 15 residues. V was clipped by 5 bases and J by 2 bases, with 16 bases between them. Material for sequencing was blood. The TCR sequence derives from a boy aged 2-15 years with cystic fibrosis. This sequence joins TRBV13 and TRBJ2-7, with D unclear. As DNA, the CDR3 is TGTGCCAGCAGCGGCCGACAAGAACCTCCCTACGAGCAGTACTTC. This sequence encodes CASSGRQEPPYEQYF.